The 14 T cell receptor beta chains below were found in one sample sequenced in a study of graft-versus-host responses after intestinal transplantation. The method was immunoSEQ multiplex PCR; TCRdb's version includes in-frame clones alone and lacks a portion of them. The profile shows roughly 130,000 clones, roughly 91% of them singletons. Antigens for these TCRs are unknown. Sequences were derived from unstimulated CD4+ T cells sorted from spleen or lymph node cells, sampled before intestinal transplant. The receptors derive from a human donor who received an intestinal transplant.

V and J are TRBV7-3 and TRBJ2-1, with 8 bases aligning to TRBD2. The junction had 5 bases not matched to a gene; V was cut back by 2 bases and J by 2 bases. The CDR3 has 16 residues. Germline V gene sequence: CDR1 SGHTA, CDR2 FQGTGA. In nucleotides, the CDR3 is TGTGCCAGCAGCTTATCCGGACTAGCCACCTACAATGAGCAGTTCTTC. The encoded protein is CASSLSGLATYNEQFF.

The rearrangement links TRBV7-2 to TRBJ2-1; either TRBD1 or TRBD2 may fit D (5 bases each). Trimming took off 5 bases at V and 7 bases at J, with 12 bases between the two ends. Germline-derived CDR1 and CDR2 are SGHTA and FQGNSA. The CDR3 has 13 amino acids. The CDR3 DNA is TGTGCCAGCAGCCTAAAGCGGACAAATGAGCAGTTCTTC. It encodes CASSLKRTNEQFF.

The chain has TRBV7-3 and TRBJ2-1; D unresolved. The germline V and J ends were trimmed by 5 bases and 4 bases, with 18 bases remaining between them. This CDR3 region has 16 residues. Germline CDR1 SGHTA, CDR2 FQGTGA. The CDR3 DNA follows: TGTGCCAGCAGCCCTACTCCGACGGCTTTTTACAATGAGCAGTTCTTC. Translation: CASSPTPTAFYNEQFF. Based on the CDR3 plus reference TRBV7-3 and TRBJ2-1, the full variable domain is GAGVSQTPSNKVTEKGKYVELRCDPISGHTALYWYRQSLGQGPEFLIYFQGTGAADDSGLPNDRFFAVRPEGSVSTLKIQRTERGDSAVYLCASSPTPTAFYNEQFFGPGTRLTVL.

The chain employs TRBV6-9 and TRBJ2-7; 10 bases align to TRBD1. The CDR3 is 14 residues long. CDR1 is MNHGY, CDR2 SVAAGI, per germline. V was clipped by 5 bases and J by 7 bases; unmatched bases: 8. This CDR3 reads CASSTRQGAREQYF. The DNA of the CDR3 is TGTGCCAGCAGTACCCGACAGGGGGCACGGGAGCAGTACTTC.

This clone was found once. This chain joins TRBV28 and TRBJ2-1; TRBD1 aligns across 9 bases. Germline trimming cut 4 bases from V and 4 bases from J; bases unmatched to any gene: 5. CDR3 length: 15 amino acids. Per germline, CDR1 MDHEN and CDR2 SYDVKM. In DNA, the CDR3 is TGTGCCAGCAGTTCAGCACAGGGGGCATACAATGAGCAGTTCTTC. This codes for CASSSAQGAYNEQFF. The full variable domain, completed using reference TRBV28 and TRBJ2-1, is DVKVTQSSRYLVKRTGEKVFLECVQDMDHENMFWYRQDPGLGLRLIYFSYDVKMKEKGDIPEGYSVSREKKERFSLILESASTNQTSMYLCASSSAQGAYNEQFFGPGTRLTVL.

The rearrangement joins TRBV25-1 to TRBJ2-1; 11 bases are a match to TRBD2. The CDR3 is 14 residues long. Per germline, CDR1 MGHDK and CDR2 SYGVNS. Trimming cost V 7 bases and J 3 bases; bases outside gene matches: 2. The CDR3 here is CASKTSGIYNEQFF. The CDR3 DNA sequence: TGTGCCAGCAAGACTAGCGGGATCTACAATGAGCAGTTCTTC.

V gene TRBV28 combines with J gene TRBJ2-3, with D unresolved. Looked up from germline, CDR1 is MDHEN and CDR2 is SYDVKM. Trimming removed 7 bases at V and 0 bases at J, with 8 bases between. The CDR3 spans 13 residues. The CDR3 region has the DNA TGTGCCAGCATCCCCTCAAGCACAGATACGCAGTATTTT. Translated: CASIPSSTDTQYF.

CDR3 region: CATSGHPFGGTEAFF. The CDR3, as DNA: TGTGCCACCAGCGGCCATCCCTTCGGGGGCACTGAAGCTTTCTTT. The chain employs TRBV15 and TRBJ1-1; tentative D call: TRBD1 (5 bases). Trimming pared 5 bases from V and 4 bases from J, leaving 17 bases between. Germline loops: CDR1 LNHNV, CDR2 YYDKDF (reference sequence). This CDR3 comprises 15 residues.

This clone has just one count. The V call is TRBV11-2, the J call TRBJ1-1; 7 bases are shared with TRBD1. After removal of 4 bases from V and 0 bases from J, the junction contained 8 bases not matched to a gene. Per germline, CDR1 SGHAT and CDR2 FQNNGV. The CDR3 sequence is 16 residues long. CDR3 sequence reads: CASSWSGGLMNTEAFF. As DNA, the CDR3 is TGTGCCAGCAGCTGGTCAGGGGGACTAATGAACACTGAAGCTTTCTTT.

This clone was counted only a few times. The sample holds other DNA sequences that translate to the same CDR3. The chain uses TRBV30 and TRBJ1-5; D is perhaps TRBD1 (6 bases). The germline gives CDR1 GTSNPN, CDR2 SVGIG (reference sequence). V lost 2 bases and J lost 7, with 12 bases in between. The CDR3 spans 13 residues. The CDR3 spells CAWSLQGGQPQHF. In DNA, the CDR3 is TGTGCCTGGAGTCTACAGGGAGGCCAGCCCCAGCATTTT.

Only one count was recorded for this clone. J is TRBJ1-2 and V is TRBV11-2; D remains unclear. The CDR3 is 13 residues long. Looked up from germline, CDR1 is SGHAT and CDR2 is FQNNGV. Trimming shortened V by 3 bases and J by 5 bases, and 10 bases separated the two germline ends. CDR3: CASSLEKDYGYTF. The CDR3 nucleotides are TGTGCCAGCAGCTTGGAAAAGGATTATGGCTACACCTTC.

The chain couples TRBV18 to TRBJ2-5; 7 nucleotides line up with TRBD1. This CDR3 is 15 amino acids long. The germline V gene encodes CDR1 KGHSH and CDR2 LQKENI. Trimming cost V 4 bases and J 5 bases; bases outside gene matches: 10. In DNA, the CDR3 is TGTGCCAGCTCACTTCGGGACAGCGTTGGGGAGACCCAGTACTTC. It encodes CASSLRDSVGETQYF.

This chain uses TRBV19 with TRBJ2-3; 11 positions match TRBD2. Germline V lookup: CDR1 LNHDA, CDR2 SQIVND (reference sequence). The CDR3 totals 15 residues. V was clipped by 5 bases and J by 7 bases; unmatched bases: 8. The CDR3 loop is CASSVLAGGLNTQYF. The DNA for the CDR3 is TGTGCCAGTAGTGTCCTAGCGGGAGGACTTAATACGCAGTATTTT.

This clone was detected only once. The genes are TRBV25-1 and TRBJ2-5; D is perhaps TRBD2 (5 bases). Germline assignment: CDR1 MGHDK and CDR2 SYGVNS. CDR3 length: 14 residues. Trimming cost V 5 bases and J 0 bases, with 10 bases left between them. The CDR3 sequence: CASSYHGNQETQYF. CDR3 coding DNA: TGTGCCAGCAGTTATCACGGGAACCAAGAGACCCAGTACTTC. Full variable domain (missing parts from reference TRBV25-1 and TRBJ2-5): EADIYQTPRYLVIGTGKKITLECSQTMGHDKMYWYQQDPGMELHLIHYSYGVNSTEKGDLSSESTVSRIRTEHFPLTLESARPSHTSQYLCASSYHGNQETQYFGPGTRLLVL.